This record covers a single TCR beta chain. Germline V gene data show CDR1 as SGHNT and CDR2 as YYREEE (reference sequence). This CDR3 has 14 residues. Trimming left V 4 bases short and J 8 bases short, with 18 bases between. This record belongs to a study of blood T cell repertoires in COVID-19. Methods used by the authors: Scientists estimated how many nucleated cells there were by amplifying reference gene primers. Profiled with immunoSEQ multiplex PCR; TCRdb holds only in-frame clones, not every one. The DNA gave D and trimming, while V, J and clone size come from that table. The sample has more than 150,000 clones; around 79% are singletons.

This rearrangement joins TRBV5-4 to TRBJ1-2; tentatively, D is TRBD1 (6 bases). This TCR came from a woman aged 70 to 79 with acute or convalescent COVID-19. The sample consisted of peripheral blood. This CDR3 reads CASSLQGAGKGYTF. CDR3 DNA sequence: TGTGCCAGCAGCCTACAGGGCGCAGGGAAAGGCTACACCTTC.